The TCR beta chain described here comes from a study of blood T cells in healthy people across ages. Alongside a J-beta primer mix, a sample-barcoded 5' primer served in a second PCR lasting about 6 to 12 cycles. Each of the samples gave a minimum of 2.5 million paired-end reads that contained CDR3. TCRdb re-analysed the 5' RACE reads in MiXCR, keeping a single row per CDR3 protein. The repertoire includes about a million distinct CDR3 sequences, under 40% of them detected once, and approximately 14% sits in the top ten. Only a few counts were recorded for this clonotype. Its cognate antigen is unknown. Germline V gene sequence: CDR1 MNHEY, CDR2 SMNVEV (reference sequence). The CDR3 consists of 13 residues. V was clipped by 3 bases and J by 7 bases, with 13 bases between them. General study findings and limits: Diversity figures derived from one million T cells were judged to underestimate the true value.

The J gene is TRBJ2-7, the V gene TRBV27; D gene unclear. The material sequenced was blood. This TCR derives from a man between 18 and 29 years old in good health. The CDR3 here is CASSLSPYSEQYF. CDR3 bases: TGTGCCAGCAGTTTGTCCCCCTATTCTGAGCAGTACTTC.